These 18 T cell receptor beta chains share one sample of origin, sequenced in a study of T cells after yellow fever vaccination. MiXCR was run by TCRdb on the 5' RACE reads, yielding one entry per CDR3 protein. The sample carries some 350,000 distinct CDR3 sequences, roughly 4.3% recorded once. Specimen: PBMCs, collected 5 days after the yellow fever booster vaccination. Source of these receptors: a man between 18 and 35 years old who received the YFV17D yellow fever vaccine.

This clonotype was detected ten times or more. This chain joins TRBV6-2 or TRBV6-3 and TRBJ2-6; D call uncertain. Germline CDR1 is MNHEY and CDR2 is SVGEGT. The CDR3 has 12 residues. The germline V and J ends were trimmed by 8 bases and 0 bases, with 2 bases remaining between them. CDR3 loop: CASLSGANVLTF. The CDR3 nucleotides read TGTGCCAGCCTCTCTGGGGCCAACGTCCTGACTTTC.

V is TRBV11-2 and J is TRBJ1-3; no reliable D call. Trimming removed 4 bases from V and 4 bases from J, with 17 bases in between. The CDR3 is made up of 16 amino acids. Germline CDR1 SGHAT, CDR2 FQNNGV. The chain's CDR3 is CASSSTYTGAGNTIYF. Written as DNA, the CDR3 is TGTGCCAGCAGCTCAACATACACTGGCGCCGGAAACACCATATATTTT. The variable domain in full, completed from reference TRBV11-2 and TRBJ1-3, reads EAGVAQSPRYKIIEKRQSVAFWCNPISGHATLYWYQQILGQGPKLLIQFQNNGVVDDSQLPKDRFSAERLKGVDSTLKIQPAKLEDSAVYLCASSSTYTGAGNTIYFGEGSWLTVV.

This clonotype was found many times. This chain joins TRBV2 and TRBJ2-1; D gene ambiguous. The CDR3 totals 10 residues. CDR1 is SNHLY and CDR2 is FYNNEI in the germline V gene. The V end was cut by 6 bases, the J end by 10 bases, with 7 bases between. The CDR3 loop reads CASRFREQFF. CDR3 sequence (DNA): TGTGCCAGCAGATTTAGGGAGCAGTTCTTC.

This clonotype has just a few counts. J is TRBJ2-6 and V is TRBV4-1; 10 bases fit TRBD1. The CDR3 is 16 amino acids. CDR1 and CDR2 from the germline V gene are MGHRA and YSYEKL. The V segment lost 4 bases and the J segment 3 bases; nucleotides outside the gene matches: 3. The CDR3 nucleotides are TGCGCCAGCAGCCGACAGGGGGCAAGTGGGGCCAACGTCCTGACTTTC. This codes for CASSRQGASGANVLTF.

This clonotype was observed at least ten times. CDR3 DNA sequence: TGCGCCAGCAGCCTCCTCCCGGGGACTAGCACAGATACGCAGTATTTT. Its translation: CASSLLPGTSTDTQYF. This chain links TRBV5-1 with TRBJ2-3; tentative D call: TRBD2 (6 bases). The CDR3 spans 16 residues. Per germline, CDR1 SGHRS and CDR2 YFSETQ. The ends were cut back, 4 bases at V and 0 bases at J, with 15 bases in the middle.

In this sample, this clonotype turned up a few times. The chain combines TRBV6-5 with TRBJ2-5; maybe TRBD1 (6 bases). CDR3 size: 13 residues. Trimming removed 6 bases from V and 4 bases from J, with 12 bases in between. CDR1 is MNHEY, CDR2 SVGAGI, per germline. The DNA of the CDR3 is TGTGCCAGCAGGACCGGGACACCAGAGACCCAGTACTTC. Translation: CASRTGTPETQYF.

This clonotype was seen at least ten times. The V gene is TRBV20-1, the J gene TRBJ2-5; D is unresolved. Germline V gene data show CDR1 as DFQATT and CDR2 as SNEGSKA (reference sequence). The CDR3 length is 12 residues. V was clipped by 3 bases and J by 5 bases, with 10 bases between them. The chain's CDR3 is CSASSFRETQYF. The CDR3, as DNA: TGCAGTGCTAGTTCGTTCAGGGAGACCCAGTACTTC.

In this sample, this clonotype turned up a few times. This rearrangement joins TRBV7-2 to TRBJ1-2, with 7 bases that match TRBD1. In germline, CDR1 is SGHTA, CDR2 FQGNSA. The CDR3 sequence is 15 residues long. The V and J ends lost 7 bases and 4 bases, in that order; junction bases with no gene match: 12. The CDR3 DNA is TGTGCCAGCACCCGAGACAGGGACTACTTCTATGGCTACACCTTC. This codes for CASTRDRDYFYGYTF. Full variable domain (remainder filled in from reference TRBV7-2 and TRBJ1-2): GAGVSQSPSNKVTEKGKDVELRCDPISGHTALYWYRQSLGQGLEFLIYFQGNSAPDKSGLPSDRFSAERTGGSVSTLTIQRTQQEDSAVYLCASTRDRDYFYGYTFGSGTRLTVV.

The CDR3 loop reads CASSLESETRSSAEAFF. The DNA of the CDR3 is TGTGCCAGCAGCTTGGAAAGTGAGACAAGGTCATCAGCTGAAGCTTTCTTT. The chain joins TRBV5-6 to TRBJ1-1, with D unclear. Trimming removed 0 bases from V and 6 bases from J, with 21 bases in between. Germline V gives CDR1 SGHDT, CDR2 YYEEEE. The CDR3 runs to 17 residues.

This clonotype came up many times. The V gene is TRBV29-1, the J gene TRBJ2-5; a weak D match, TRBD2 (7 bases). Germline CDR1 and CDR2: SQVTM and ANQGSEA. The CDR3 has 12 amino acids. Deletions cut 4 bases from V and 6 bases from J, with 12 bases between. This CDR3 is CSVGGGEQTQYF. In DNA, the CDR3 is TGCAGCGTTGGCGGGGGCGAACAGACCCAGTACTTC.

This clonotype was picked up many times. This rearrangement joins TRBV29-1 to TRBJ2-1, with D unresolved. Germline values: CDR1 SQVTM, CDR2 ANQGSEA. The CDR3 length is 13 residues. V was shortened by 7 bases and J by 0 bases, with 10 bases between the two germline ends. CDR3 region: CSGGSSSYNEQFF. CDR3 in DNA: TGCAGCGGTGGATCCAGCTCCTACAATGAGCAGTTCTTC.

In its sample, this clonotype was seen many times. The chain employs TRBV28 and TRBJ2-2, with 7 bases fitting TRBD1. Germline V gene data show CDR1 as MDHEN and CDR2 as SYDVKM. The CDR3 spans 15 residues. Trimming cost V 5 bases and J 3 bases; bases outside gene matches: 6. The chain's CDR3 is CASSRDSTHTGELFF. The CDR3 DNA reads TGTGCCAGCAGTCGGGACAGCACCCACACCGGGGAGCTGTTTTTT.

This rearrangement joins TRBV27 to TRBJ2-7, with a tentative D call TRBD1 (6 bases). Between the trimmed V and J ends, which lost 5 bases and 0 bases, there was a span of 14 bases. This CDR3 has 15 residues. The germline gives CDR1 MNHEY, CDR2 SMNVEV (reference sequence). CDR3 nucleotide sequence: TGTGCCAGCAGTAGGACCGGGACACCCTCCTACGAGCAGTACTTC. Its protein is CASSRTGTPSYEQYF.

This clonotype came up many times. The chain has TRBV5-1 and TRBJ1-1, with unresolved D. The CDR3 covers 14 residues. Germline CDR1 is SGHRS and CDR2 is YFSETQ. The V end lost 1 base, the J end lost 1 base, and 8 bases lay between the germline ends. CDR3 sequence (DNA): TGCGCCAGCAGCTTGTTGGCCCCGAACACTGAAGCTTTCTTT. Translated, it gives CASSLLAPNTEAFF.

This clonotype came up many times. This chain uses TRBV12-3 or TRBV12-4 with TRBJ2-3; D gene uncertain. The CDR3 spans 12 residues. The V end was cut by 5 bases, the J end by 9 bases, with 12 bases between. The CDR3 sequence: CASSELLFTQYF. CDR3 bases: TGTGCCAGCAGTGAGCTATTGTTCACGCAGTATTTT.

This clonotype appeared many times. The CDR3 DNA sequence: TGTGCCAGCAGCGAGACGCCAGATGGGGACTATGGCTACACCTTC. Its translation is CASSETPDGDYGYTF. This chain uses TRBV7-9 with TRBJ1-2; D is unclear. This CDR3 is 15 amino acids long. Per germline, CDR1 SEHNR and CDR2 FQNEAQ (reference sequence). Trimming left V 5 bases short and J 3 bases short, with 16 bases between.

This clonotype turned up a few times. The chain carries TRBV5-1 and TRBJ2-7; TRBD1 might be the D (5 bases). The germline V gene has CDR1 SGHRS and CDR2 YFSETQ. CDR3 length: 14 amino acids. V lost 2 bases to trimming and J lost 2 bases, with 11 bases between them. The CDR3 region has the DNA TGCGCCAGCAGCTTCTCGGACATTACCTACGAGCAGTACTTC. Translating it yields CASSFSDITYEQYF.

The genes are TRBV4-2 and TRBJ1-5; 7 nucleotides match TRBD1. Germline V gene lookup returns CDR1 LGHNA and CDR2 YNFKEQ. The J segment lost 3 bases and the V segment lost 1 base, leaving 6 bases of the junction unmatched. The CDR3 covers 16 residues. The CDR3 DNA reads TGTGCCAGCAGCCAAGTGAGTGAGGGGGCCAATCAGCCCCAGCATTTT. This gives the protein CASSQVSEGANQPQHF.